This T cell receptor (beta chain) was identified in a study of T-cell reconstitution after alpha-beta-depleted transplantation in children. Study results and caveats: The main origin of T-cell counts and diversity one year after transplant was newly produced T cells.

The TCRbeta library was prepared with unique molecular identifiers. TCRdb independently ran MiXCR on the PCR reads; one entry per CDR3 protein. This sample has approximately 300,000 distinct CDR3 sequences; approximately 7.3% occur once, and the top ten carry approximately 9%. The CDR3 is 14 residues long. Deletions cut 6 bases from V and 7 bases from J, with 18 bases between. Germline lookup yields CDR1 DFQATT and CDR2 SNEGSKA (reference sequence). There are a few counts of this clonotype. What it recognizes is unknown. The TCR sequence derives from a female patient aged 2-10 years who had a stem cell transplant for Fanconi anemia, so the T cells may come from the graft donor. The chain links TRBV20-1 to TRBJ1-4, with unresolved D. The specimen was peripheral blood, collected 360 days after TCRalphabeta/CD19-depleted stem cell transplant. The CDR3 loop is CSASDPGEGEKLFF. In DNA form, the CDR3 reads TGCAGTGCGAGCGACCCCGGAGAGGGTGAAAAACTGTTTTTT.